This record covers a single TCR beta chain. It was during active infection that Seattle patients were enrolled and then longitudinally followed. This sample was included in a study of blood T cell repertoires in COVID-19. About the study: Collection of acute and convalescent COVID-19 samples took place in the United States, Italy and Spain. T cells, B-cell-depleted T cells, or PBMCs provided the cDNA or gDNA that served as material.

Germline V CDR1 and CDR2: ENHRY, SYGVKD. V was trimmed by 0 bases and J by 11 bases, leaving 19 bases between them. This CDR3 region has 15 residues. Methods used by the authors: Estimation of nucleated cell counts was performed using reference gene primer amplification. Profiling relied on immunoSEQ multiplex PCR, and the TCRdb table lists in-frame clones only, not all of them. V and J calls and clone size follow that table, whereas D and trimming were derived from the DNA. This sample yields about 130,000 clones, of which roughly 90% are seen a single time; 3.5% to 5.5% belongs to the top ten. The chain links TRBV10-3 to TRBJ1-2; the D is unclear. The specimen sequenced was peripheral blood. The sequence derives from a man aged 60 to 69 with COVID-19, enrolled during active disease. The CDR3 nucleotides are TGTGCCATCAGTGAGTCAACCATAAAGGACTTTCTTTACACCTTC. Residues: CAISESTIKDFLYTF.